This T cell receptor (beta chain) was profiled in a study of shared clonotypes between healthy human individuals (TCRdb year 2020). Study-wide context: The cohort comprised two women and a few men aged 18 to 49 years. For each donor, CD4 naive and CD4 memory were each run on three plates, CD8 naive on two plates, and CD8 memory on one plate. The study deeply sequenced blood TCR repertoires of about 5 healthy adults to estimate repertoire size and the extent of clonotype sharing between individuals. To increase sequencing depth and limit assay-specific biases, TCR repertoire library preparation and sequencing were carried out by different laboratories using diverse techniques. Per donor, leukapheresis produced somewhere between about 0.9 and 9.5 billion PBMCs. Summary of the overall study and its limitations: Based on pairwise subsampling, the degree of clonotype sharing among donors was expected to be affected by sequencing depth. Only blood was sampled, and tissue TCR repertoires likely differ from those in blood. Estimated clonotype richness was generally larger for naive than for memory subsets. Clonotypes shared by all four sorted-subset donors showed higher generation probabilities than non-shared clonotypes. The small number of donors limited the genetic and exposure-history diversity represented. Incomplete sequencing was indicated by rarefaction of sorted-subset datasets, despite the large sequencing depth. Sharing across a few donors was observed for around 5% of naive CD4, over 3% of naive CD8, about 2.3% of memory CD4, and approximately 0.41% of memory CD8 clonotypes.

Spanning cysteine to phenylalanine, the CDR3 consists of 15 amino acids. Only the CDR3 part of the read is kept: 45 bases, read in frame from the first base. The germline V gene (reference sequence) specifies SGHNT as CDR1 and YYREEE as CDR2. The V and J ends are trimmed by 0 bases and 0 bases, leaving 10 bases between them. Using the deep immunoSEQ assay, TCR CDR3 regions were amplified from genomic DNA by multiplex PCR. Extracted genomic DNA from each cell subset was spread evenly across all wells of several immunoSEQ 96-well plates, with each plate serving as a replicate. For sorted subsets, each replicate PCR was loaded with 200 ng genomic DNA, equivalent to approximately 27,000 T cell genomes. Purified libraries were measured with a Qubit 3.0 fluorometer, size-checked on a Bioanalyzer 2100, and measured again with the KAPA Library Quantification kit. Every immunoSEQ 96-well plate was sequenced on a dedicated single-read 150-cycle Illumina NextSeq 550 flow cell. The original methods were these. The immunoSEQ output contained only junctional sequences without quality scores, so filtering could not match that applied to full-length reads. Sequences were annotated with PyIR, a Python wrapper for IgBLAST v1.9, and V/J genes and CDR3 were assigned using IMGT germline references. Reads were filtered out if the reads had weak V/J assignments (E-value above 1e-6), no CDR3, stop codons, out-of-frame junctions, or ambiguous translated residues. V3J clonotypes were defined by identical inferred V gene, J gene, and CDR3 amino acid sequence. Percentage overlap between repertoires was computed as shared unique clonotypes divided by the size of the smaller repertoire. Richness of each repertoire was evaluated using RTK rarefaction, the Chao1 estimator, and Recon v2.1 estimates of unobserved clonotypes. OLGA was used to compute generation probabilities for all TCRbeta clonotypes that the gDNA method yielded from a few donors. The immuneACCESS repertoire file appears here via TCRdb, limited to in-frame rearrangements. These files lack a portion of the clones; in checked studies, under half of the deficit traces to unresolved V genes, and the cause of the others is not known. V and J calls and clone size are as listed in that table; D and trimming were resolved from the DNA. In all, the sample holds over a million clones, and approximately 96% of those were seen once. The ten largest make up roughly 1.2% of the sample.

The donors were healthy, HIV-negative adults with no recently reported acute infections or vaccinations. Every donor was a Caucasian adult residing in Nashville, Tennessee, USA. CD4+ T cells were enriched by magnetic negative selection, after which naive cells were positively selected on CD45RA and the negative fraction was taken as the memory subset. Blood was collected by leukapheresis, and PBMCs were isolated by Ficoll-Histopaque density gradient centrifugation and then cryopreserved in liquid nitrogen vapor phase. Analytical flow cytometry was used to check the purity and quantity of each magnetically sorted T cell population. Each sorted fraction had its genomic DNA isolated and then quantified by UV absorbance on a Nanodrop 2000c. Comments on this clone: The clone's antigen remains unknown. Base quality data are lacking; no much larger clone is found one base away.

The sequence was obtained from a man aged 25-40 years in good health. Recombination linked TRBV5-4 to TRBJ2-7; the D gene cannot be named for sure. Input material: naive CD4+ T cells sorted from blood. In the paper's terms, the cell subset or site label means: CD45RA+ positively selected. CDR3 reads: CASSLGPEISYEQYF. Here is the DNA: TGTGCCAGCAGCTTGGGACCCGAGATCTCCTACGAGCAGTACTTC.